The next 9 T cell receptor beta chains were all read from a single sample in a study of CD8 T cells in ankylosing spondylitis. TCRdb analysed the 5' RACE reads with MiXCR anew, one entry per CDR3 protein. The sample lists some 63,000 distinct CDR3 sequences; approximately 5.7% were seen once. Material: synovial fluid, either unsorted or a sorted T cell fraction (not recorded which). The origin of the receptors is a male donor with ankylosing spondylitis.

Relative to its sample, this clonotype is medium-sized (0.01 to 0.1%). The CDR3: CSVEDPLAGDEQFF. CDR3 DNA: TGCAGCGTTGAAGATCCCCTAGCGGGGGATGAGCAGTTCTTC. This chain joins TRBV29-1 and TRBJ2-1; TRBD2 aligns across 10 bases. The trim removed 0 bases at V and 8 bases at J, leaving 4 bases unmatched. CDR3 size: 14 residues. Germline V gives CDR1 SQVTM, CDR2 ANQGSEA.

This clonotype was picked up many times. This chain connects TRBV2 to TRBJ2-5, with 8 bases matching TRBD2. CDR3 length equals 15 residues. V lost 6 bases, J lost 5 bases, and 11 bases stayed unmatched. Germline V gives CDR1 SNHLY, CDR2 FYNNEI. Here the CDR3 reads CASRPGPGGYETQYF. The CDR3 nucleotides are TGTGCCAGCAGGCCCGGTCCGGGAGGGTATGAGACCCAGTACTTC.

This rearrangement joins TRBV19 to TRBJ2-7; 15 nucleotides align to TRBD2. Germline-derived CDR1 and CDR2 are LNHDA and SQIVND (reference sequence). This CDR3 contains 17 residues. J gave up 2 bases and V 2 bases, and 4 bases lay outside the gene matches. The CDR3 DNA sequence: TGTGCCAGTAGTATATCGGGACTAGCGGGAGGAACCTACGAGCAGTACTTC. This codes for CASSISGLAGGTYEQYF.

This clonotype was recorded at least ten times. V gene TRBV9 combines with J gene TRBJ2-2; D is possibly TRBD1 or TRBD2 (5 bases each). The CDR3 totals 14 residues. With 7 bases removed from V and 0 bases from J, the gap between germline ends came to 10 bases. Germline V gives CDR1 SGDLS, CDR2 YYNGEE. The CDR3 region has the DNA TGTGCCAGCGGGGGACGGACGAACACCGGGGAGCTGTTTTTT. Protein product: CASGGRTNTGELFF.

This clonotype occurred many times. The V call is TRBV14, the J call TRBJ2-7; 9 bases match TRBD1. V lost 4 bases to trimming and J lost 6 bases; unmatched junction nucleotides: 7. Germline values: CDR1 SGHDN, CDR2 FVKESK. This CDR3 contains 14 residues. This CDR3 is CASSPRTGAGEQYF. Written as DNA, the CDR3 is TGTGCCAGCAGCCCGAGGACAGGGGCCGGCGAGCAGTACTTC.

The chain combines TRBV9 with TRBJ2-1, with D unresolved. The CDR3 sequence is 18 residues long. Per germline, CDR1 SGDLS and CDR2 YYNGEE. Between the trimmed V and J ends, which lost 0 bases and 7 bases, there was a span of 23 bases. CDR3 amino acids: CASSVDPRTQWGRNEQFF. CDR3 coding DNA: TGTGCCAGCAGCGTAGATCCCCGGACGCAGTGGGGTCGGAATGAGCAGTTCTTC.

At least ten counts were recorded for this clonotype. This sequence joins TRBV20-1 and TRBJ2-2, with 8 bases aligning to TRBD2. V shed 3 bases, J shed 4 bases, and the junction held 1 base outside the gene matches. Germline lookup yields CDR1 DFQATT and CDR2 SNEGSKA (reference sequence). The CDR3 is 13 residues long. CDR3 in DNA: TGCAGTGCTAGCGGGAGGGCCACCGGGGAGCTGTTTTTT. Protein product: CSASGRATGELFF.

The chain links TRBV15 to TRBJ2-5; TRBD2 agrees at 13 bases. The CDR3 contains 16 residues. Unmatched junction bases numbered 0, after V lost 0 bases and J lost 2 bases. Germline CDR1 and CDR2: LNHNV and YYDKDF (reference sequence). The CDR3 is CATSRELAGGQETQYF. The CDR3 nucleotides are TGTGCCACCAGCAGAGAACTAGCGGGAGGGCAAGAGACCCAGTACTTC.

This rearrangement joins TRBV28 to TRBJ1-6, with unresolved D. Trimming shortened V by 1 base and J by 13 bases, and 14 bases separated the two germline ends. The germline gives CDR1 MDHEN, CDR2 SYDVKM. This CDR3 is 14 amino acids long. The CDR3 DNA sequence: TGTGCCAGCAGTTTATCCCCGAGCGGGCCCCCCCTCCACTTT. It encodes CASSLSPSGPPLHF.